This T cell receptor (beta chain) stems from a study of identical twins. Study-level results: Cord blood beta clonotypes present at high abundance carried fewer insertions; no such pattern appeared in memory repertoires. Findings came from cross-sectional statistics, without long-term follow-up of donors.

This clonotype has just a few counts. Antigen unknown. Donors uniformly comprised healthy Caucasians. A universal primer site was added by template switching, and unique molecular identifiers were carried by the cDNA. MiXCR, applied by TCRdb to the 5' RACE reads, yields one record per CDR3 protein. The table lists about 890,000 distinct CDR3 sequences, approximately 13% of them singletons. Germline CDR1 reads DFQATT; CDR2 reads SNEGSKA (reference sequence). CDR3 size: 15 residues. The data also belong to a second study, concerning yellow fever vaccine responses in identical twins.

This rearrangement joins TRBV20-1 to TRBJ2-3; 10 bases align to TRBD2. This receptor was taken from a woman between 18 and 29 years old in good health. Material: PBMCs. CDR3 loop: CSVIGLAVHTDTQYF. As DNA, the CDR3 is TGCAGCGTCATCGGACTAGCGGTTCACACAGATACGCAGTATTTT.